A selection of T cell receptor beta chains follows, all from one sample in a study of OX40 agonist ivuxolimab in advanced cancers. Using immunoSEQ multiplex PCR, the repertoire was profiled, and TCRdb retains in-frame clones only, with some absent. Of 70,000 or so clones in the sample, more than 90% were seen once. This specimen was CD4+ or CD8+ T cells sorted from blood, taken in a trial of the OX40 agonist ivuxolimab. Receptor source: an adult with an advanced solid tumor such as melanoma, head and neck, liver or kidney cancer. The CDR3 runs from the conserved cysteine through the conserved F or W. A D gene is named only where the DNA matches it firmly. Only some rows state a clone size, as once, few, many or a class for expanded clones.

v_call	d_call	j_call	clone_size	cdr3_aa	cdr3_nt
TRBV2	.	TRBJ1-2	.	CAIRGAEDYGYTF	TGTGCCATCCGCGGGGCGGAGGACTATGGCTACACCTTC
TRBV13	.	TRBJ2-7	.	CASSPASYEQYF	TGTGCCAGCAGCCCAGCCTCCTACGAGCAGTACTTC
TRBV20-1	.	TRBJ1-2	.	CSAAPGVGYTF	TGCAGTGCTGCACCGGGGGTAGGCTACACCTTC
TRBV6-5	.	TRBJ1-1	.	CASSYRGMVGTEAFF	TGTGCCAGCAGTTACCGAGGGATGGTAGGCACTGAAGCTTTCTTT
TRBV27	.	TRBJ2-7	.	CASSSTGFHSYEQYF	TGTGCCAGCAGTTCAACAGGGTTTCACTCCTACGAGCAGTACTTC
TRBV4-1	.	TRBJ2-7	.	CASSQRQGRYEQYF	TGCGCCAGCAGCCAACGGCAGGGGAGGTACGAGCAGTACTTC
TRBV7-2	TRBD1	TRBJ1-2	.	CGGGQQTAFYGYTF	TGTGGGGGGGGACAGCAAACCGCCTTCTATGGCTACACCTTC
TRBV6-5	.	TRBJ2-7	.	CASRSGTSHEQYF	TGTGCCAGCAGGTCCGGGACAAGCCACGAGCAGTACTTC
TRBV11-2	TRBD1	TRBJ2-7	.	CASSLGVPGGYEQYF	TGTGCCAGCAGCTTAGGGGTGCCAGGGGGCTACGAGCAGTACTTC
TRBV6-1	TRBD1	TRBJ1-5	once	CASVSPGQPYQPQHF	TGTGCCAGCGTTAGCCCGGGACAGCCATATCAGCCCCAGCATTTT
TRBV4-1	.	TRBJ2-2	.	CASSPLRTGELFF	TGCGCCAGCAGCCCTCTGAGGACCGGGGAGCTGTTTTTT
TRBV7-9	.	TRBJ1-6	.	CASSLPLWEGNSPLHF	TGTGCCAGCAGCTTACCTCTTTGGGAGGGTAATTCACCCCTCCACTTT
TRBV4-2	.	TRBJ2-1	.	CASSRSYNEQFF	TGTGCCAGCAGCCGGTCCTACAATGAGCAGTTCTTC
TRBV4-1	.	TRBJ2-3	.	CASSQVGGTRTDTQYF	TGCGCCAGCAGCCAAGTGGGGGGAACGAGGACAGATACGCAGTATTTT
TRBV15	.	TRBJ1-2	.	CATSPGGENYGYTF	TGTGCCACCAGCCCTGGGGGGGAAAACTATGGCTACACCTTC
TRBV11-2	.	TRBJ2-7	.	CASSRGQDYEQYF	TGTGCCAGCAGCCGGGGACAAGACTACGAGCAGTACTTC
TRBV4-2	TRBD1	TRBJ1-4	.	CASSQQGPGQGMTNEKLFF	TGTGCCAGCAGCCAACAGGGGCCGGGACAGGGAATGACTAATGAAAAACTGTTTTTT